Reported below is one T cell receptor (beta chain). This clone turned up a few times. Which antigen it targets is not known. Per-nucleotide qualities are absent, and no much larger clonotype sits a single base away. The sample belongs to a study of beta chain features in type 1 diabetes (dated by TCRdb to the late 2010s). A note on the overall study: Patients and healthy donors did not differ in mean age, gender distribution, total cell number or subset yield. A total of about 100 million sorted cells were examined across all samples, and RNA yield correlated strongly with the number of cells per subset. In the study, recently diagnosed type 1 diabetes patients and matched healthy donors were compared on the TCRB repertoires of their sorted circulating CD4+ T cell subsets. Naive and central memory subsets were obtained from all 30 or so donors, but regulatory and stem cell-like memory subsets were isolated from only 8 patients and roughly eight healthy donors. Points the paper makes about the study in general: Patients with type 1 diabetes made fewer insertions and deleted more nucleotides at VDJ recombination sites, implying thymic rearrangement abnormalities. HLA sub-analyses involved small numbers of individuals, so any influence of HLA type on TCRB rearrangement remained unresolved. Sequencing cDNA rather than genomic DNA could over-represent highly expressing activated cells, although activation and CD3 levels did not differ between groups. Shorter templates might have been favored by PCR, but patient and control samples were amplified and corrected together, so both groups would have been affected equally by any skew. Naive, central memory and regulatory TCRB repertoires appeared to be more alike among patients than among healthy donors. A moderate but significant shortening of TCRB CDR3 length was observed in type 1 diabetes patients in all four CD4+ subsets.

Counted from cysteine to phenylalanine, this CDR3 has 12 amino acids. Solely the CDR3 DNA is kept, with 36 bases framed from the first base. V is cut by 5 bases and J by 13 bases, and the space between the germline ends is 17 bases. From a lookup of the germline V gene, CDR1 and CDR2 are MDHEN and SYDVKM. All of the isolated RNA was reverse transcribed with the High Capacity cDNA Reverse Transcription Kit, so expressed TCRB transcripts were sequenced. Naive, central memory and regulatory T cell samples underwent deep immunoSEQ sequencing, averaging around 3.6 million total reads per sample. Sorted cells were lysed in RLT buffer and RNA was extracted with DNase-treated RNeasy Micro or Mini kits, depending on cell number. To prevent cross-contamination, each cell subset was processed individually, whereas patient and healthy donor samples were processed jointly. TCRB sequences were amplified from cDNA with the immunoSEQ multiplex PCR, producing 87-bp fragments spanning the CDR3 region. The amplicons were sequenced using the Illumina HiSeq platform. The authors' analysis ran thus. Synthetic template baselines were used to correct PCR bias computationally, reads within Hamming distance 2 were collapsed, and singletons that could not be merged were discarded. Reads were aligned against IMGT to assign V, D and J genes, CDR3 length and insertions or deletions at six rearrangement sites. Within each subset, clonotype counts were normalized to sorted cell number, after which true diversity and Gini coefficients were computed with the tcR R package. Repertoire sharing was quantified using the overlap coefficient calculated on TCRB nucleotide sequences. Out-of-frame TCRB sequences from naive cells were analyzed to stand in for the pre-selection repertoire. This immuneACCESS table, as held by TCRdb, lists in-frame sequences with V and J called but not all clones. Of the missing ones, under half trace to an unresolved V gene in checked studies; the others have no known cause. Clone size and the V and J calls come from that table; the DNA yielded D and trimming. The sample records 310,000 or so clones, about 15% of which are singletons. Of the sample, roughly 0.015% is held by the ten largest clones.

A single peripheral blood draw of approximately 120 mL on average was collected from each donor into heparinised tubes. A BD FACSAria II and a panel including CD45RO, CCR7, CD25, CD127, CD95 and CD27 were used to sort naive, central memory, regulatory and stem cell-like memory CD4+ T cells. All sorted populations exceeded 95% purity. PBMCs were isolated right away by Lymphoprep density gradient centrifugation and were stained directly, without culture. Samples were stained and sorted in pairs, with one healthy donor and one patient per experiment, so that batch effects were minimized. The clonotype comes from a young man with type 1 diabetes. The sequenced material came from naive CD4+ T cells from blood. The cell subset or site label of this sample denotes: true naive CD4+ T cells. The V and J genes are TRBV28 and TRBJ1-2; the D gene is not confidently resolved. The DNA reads TGTGCCAGCAGTATTTCGACACGCCTTACCACCTTC. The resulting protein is CASSISTRLTTF.